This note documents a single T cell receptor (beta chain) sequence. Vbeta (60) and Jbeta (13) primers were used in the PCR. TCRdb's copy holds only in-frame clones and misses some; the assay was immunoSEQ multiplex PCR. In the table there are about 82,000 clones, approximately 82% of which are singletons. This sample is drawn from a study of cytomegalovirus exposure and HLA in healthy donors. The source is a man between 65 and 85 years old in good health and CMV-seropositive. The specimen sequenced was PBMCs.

CDR3 in DNA: TGTGCCAGCAGTGAAACTCGGGGGGGCAAAAACATTCAGTACTTC. Translating it yields CASSETRGGKNIQYF. The V and J genes are TRBV6-1 and TRBJ2-4; 8 bases fit TRBD2. The CDR3 runs to 15 residues. Germline loops: CDR1 MNHNS, CDR2 SASEGT. V shed 2 bases, J shed 3 bases, and the junction held 3 bases outside the gene matches.